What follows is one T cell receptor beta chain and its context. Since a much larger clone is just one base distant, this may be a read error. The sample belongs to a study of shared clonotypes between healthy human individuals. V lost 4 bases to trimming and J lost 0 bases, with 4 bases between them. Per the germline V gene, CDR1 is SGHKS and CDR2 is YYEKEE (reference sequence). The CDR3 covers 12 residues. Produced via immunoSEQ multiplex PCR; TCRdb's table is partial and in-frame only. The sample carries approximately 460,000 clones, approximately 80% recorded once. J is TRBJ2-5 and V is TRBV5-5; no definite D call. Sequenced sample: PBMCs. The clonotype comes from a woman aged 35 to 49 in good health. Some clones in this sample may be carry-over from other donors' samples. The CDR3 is CASSPYQETQYF. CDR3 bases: TGTGCCAGCAGCCCGTACCAAGAGACCCAGTACTTC. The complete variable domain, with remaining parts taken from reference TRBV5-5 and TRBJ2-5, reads DAGVTQSPTHLIKTRGQQVTLRCSPISGHKSVSWYQQVLGQGPQFIFQYYEKEERGRGNFPDRFSARQFPNYSSELNVNALLLGDSALYLCASSPYQETQYFGPGTRLLVL.